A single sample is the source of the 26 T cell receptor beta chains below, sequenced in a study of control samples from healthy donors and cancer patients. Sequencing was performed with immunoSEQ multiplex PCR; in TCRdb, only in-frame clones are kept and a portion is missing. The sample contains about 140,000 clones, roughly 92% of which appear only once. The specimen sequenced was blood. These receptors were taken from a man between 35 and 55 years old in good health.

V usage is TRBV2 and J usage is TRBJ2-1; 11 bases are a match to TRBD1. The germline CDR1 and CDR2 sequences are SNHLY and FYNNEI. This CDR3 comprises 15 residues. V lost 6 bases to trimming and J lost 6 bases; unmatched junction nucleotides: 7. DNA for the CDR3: TGTGCCAGCAGATTGGGACAGGGGGGCTTCAATGAGCAGTTCTTC. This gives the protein CASRLGQGGFNEQFF.

CDR3 protein: CASSSRDSSYNEQFF. CDR3 DNA sequence: TGTGCCAGTAGTTCGAGGGACTCCTCCTACAATGAGCAGTTCTTC. The V gene is TRBV19, the J gene TRBJ2-1; tentative D call: TRBD2 (6 bases). With 5 bases removed from V and 0 bases from J, the gap between germline ends came to 11 bases. Germline V gene data show CDR1 as LNHDA and CDR2 as SQIVND (reference sequence). There are 15 residues in the CDR3.

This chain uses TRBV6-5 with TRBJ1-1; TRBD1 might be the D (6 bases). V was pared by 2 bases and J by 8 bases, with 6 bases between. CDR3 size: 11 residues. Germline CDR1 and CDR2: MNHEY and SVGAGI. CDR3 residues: CASSYGTEAFF. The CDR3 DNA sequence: TGTGCCAGCAGTTACGGGACAGAAGCTTTCTTT.

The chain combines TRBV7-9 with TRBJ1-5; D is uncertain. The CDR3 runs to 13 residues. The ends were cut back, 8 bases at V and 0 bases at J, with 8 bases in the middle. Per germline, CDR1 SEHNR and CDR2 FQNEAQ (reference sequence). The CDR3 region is CASSAGSNQPQHF. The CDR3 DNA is TGTGCCAGCTCGGCCGGTAGCAATCAGCCCCAGCATTTT. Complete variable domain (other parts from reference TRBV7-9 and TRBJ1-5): DTGVSQNPRHKITKRGQNVTFRCDPISEHNRLYWYRQTLGQGPEFLTYFQNEAQLEKSRLLSDRFSAERPKGSFSTLEIQRTEQGDSAMYLCASSAGSNQPQHFGDGTRLSIL.

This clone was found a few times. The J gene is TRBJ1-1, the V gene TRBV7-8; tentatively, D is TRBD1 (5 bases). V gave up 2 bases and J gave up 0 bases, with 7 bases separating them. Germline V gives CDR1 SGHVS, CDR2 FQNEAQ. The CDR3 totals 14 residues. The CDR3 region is CASSLQGMNTEAFF. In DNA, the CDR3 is TGTGCCAGCAGCTTACAGGGCATGAACACTGAAGCTTTCTTT. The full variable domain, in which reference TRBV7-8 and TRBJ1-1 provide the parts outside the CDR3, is GAGVSQSPRYKVAKRGQDVALRCDPISGHVSLFWYQQALGQGPEFLTYFQNEAQLDKSGLPSDRFFAERPEGSVSTLKIQRTQQEDSAVYLCASSLQGMNTEAFFGQGTRLTVV.

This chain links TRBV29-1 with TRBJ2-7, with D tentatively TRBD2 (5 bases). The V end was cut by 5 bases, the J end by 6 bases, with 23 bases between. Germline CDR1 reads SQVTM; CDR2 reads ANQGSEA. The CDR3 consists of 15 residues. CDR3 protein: CSVSSGSPKLGEQYF. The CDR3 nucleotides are TGCAGCGTTTCATCGGGAAGCCCGAAGTTAGGCGAGCAGTACTTC.

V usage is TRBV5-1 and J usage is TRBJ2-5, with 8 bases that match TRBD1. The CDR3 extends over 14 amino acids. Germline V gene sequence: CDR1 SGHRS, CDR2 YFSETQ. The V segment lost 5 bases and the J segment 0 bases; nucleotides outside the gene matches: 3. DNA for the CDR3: TGCGCCAGCAGTGTACAGGGGGACCAAGAGACCCAGTACTTC. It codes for CASSVQGDQETQYF.

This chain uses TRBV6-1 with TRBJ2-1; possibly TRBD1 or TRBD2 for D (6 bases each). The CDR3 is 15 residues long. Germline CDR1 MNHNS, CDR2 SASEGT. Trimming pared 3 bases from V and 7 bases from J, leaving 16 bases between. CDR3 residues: CASSDRGERENEQFF. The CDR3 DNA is TGTGCCAGCAGTGATAGGGGGGAGAGGGAGAATGAGCAGTTCTTC.

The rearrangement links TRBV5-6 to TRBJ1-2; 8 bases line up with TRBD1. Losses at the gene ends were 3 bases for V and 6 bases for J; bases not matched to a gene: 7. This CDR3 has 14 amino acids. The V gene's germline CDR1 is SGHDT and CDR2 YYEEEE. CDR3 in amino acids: CASSSEGQGDGYTF. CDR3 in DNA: TGTGCCAGCAGCTCGGAAGGACAGGGCGATGGCTACACCTTC.

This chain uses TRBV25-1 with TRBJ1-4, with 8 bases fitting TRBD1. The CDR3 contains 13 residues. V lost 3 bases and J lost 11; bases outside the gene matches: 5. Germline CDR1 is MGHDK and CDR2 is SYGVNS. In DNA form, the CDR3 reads TGTGCCAGCAGTGAGGACAGGGCCATCAAACTGTTTTTT. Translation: CASSEDRAIKLFF.

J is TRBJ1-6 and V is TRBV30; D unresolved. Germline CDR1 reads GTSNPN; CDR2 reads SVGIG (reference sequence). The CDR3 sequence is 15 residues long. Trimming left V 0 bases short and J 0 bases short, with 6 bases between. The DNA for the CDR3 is TGTGCCTGGAGTGTAGGGAGCTCCTATAATTCACCCCTCCACTTT. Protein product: CAWSVGSSYNSPLHF.

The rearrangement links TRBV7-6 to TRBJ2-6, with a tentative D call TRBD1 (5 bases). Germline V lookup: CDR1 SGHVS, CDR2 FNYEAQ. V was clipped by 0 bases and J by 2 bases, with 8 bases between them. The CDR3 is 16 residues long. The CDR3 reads CASSLAFRAGANVLTF. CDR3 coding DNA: TGTGCCAGCAGCTTAGCATTCAGGGCTGGGGCCAACGTCCTGACTTTC.

CDR3 sequence (DNA): TGCGCCAGCAGCTTGGCACTGAGCTCCTACAATGAGCAGTTCTTC. Amino acid sequence: CASSLALSSYNEQFF. The rearrangement links TRBV5-1 to TRBJ2-1; D is unresolved. Looked up from germline, CDR1 is SGHRS and CDR2 is YFSETQ. The CDR3 consists of 15 residues. V gave up 0 bases and J gave up 0 bases, with 7 bases separating them.

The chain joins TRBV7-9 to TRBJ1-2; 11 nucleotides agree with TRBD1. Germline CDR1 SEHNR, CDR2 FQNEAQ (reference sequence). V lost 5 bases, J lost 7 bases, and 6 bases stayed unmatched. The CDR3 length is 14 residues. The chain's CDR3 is CASSDGQGAFGYTF. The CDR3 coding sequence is TGTGCCAGCAGCGATGGACAGGGGGCATTTGGCTACACCTTC.

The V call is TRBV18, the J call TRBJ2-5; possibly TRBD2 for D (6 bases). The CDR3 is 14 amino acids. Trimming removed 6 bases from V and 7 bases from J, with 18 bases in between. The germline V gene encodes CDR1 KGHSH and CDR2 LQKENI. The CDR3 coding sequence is TGTGCCAGCTCCCCGACGGGACTGAAGGGGACCCAGTACTTC. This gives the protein CASSPTGLKGTQYF.

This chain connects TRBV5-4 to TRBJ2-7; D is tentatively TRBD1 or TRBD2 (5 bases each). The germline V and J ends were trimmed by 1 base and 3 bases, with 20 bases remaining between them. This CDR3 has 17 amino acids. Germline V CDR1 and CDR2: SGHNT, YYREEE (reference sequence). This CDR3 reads CASSLNRGAAGNYEQYF. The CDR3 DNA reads TGTGCCAGCAGCTTGAACCGAGGGGCGGCAGGGAACTACGAGCAGTACTTC.

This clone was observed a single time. The CDR3 loop is CASSEDWQVNYEQYF. The CDR3 DNA sequence: TGTGCCAGCAGTGAAGATTGGCAGGTTAACTACGAGCAGTACTTC. The chain couples TRBV6-1 to TRBJ2-7; D gene unclear. CDR3 length equals 15 residues. Germline V lookup: CDR1 MNHNS, CDR2 SASEGT. V was shortened by 1 base and J by 3 bases, with 13 bases between the two germline ends.

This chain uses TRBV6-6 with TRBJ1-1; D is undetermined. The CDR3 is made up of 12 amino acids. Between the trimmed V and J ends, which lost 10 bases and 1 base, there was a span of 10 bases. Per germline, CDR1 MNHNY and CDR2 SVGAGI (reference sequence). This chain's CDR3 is CATAVRNTEAFF. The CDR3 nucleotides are TGTGCCACGGCGGTTAGGAACACTGAAGCTTTCTTT.

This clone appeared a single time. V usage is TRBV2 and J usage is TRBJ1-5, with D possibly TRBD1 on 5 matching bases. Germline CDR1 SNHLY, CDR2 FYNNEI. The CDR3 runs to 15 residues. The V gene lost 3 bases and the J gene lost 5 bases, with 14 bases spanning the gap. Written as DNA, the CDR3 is TGTGCCAGCAGTGACGACGACGGGGGTGATCAGCCCCAGCATTTT. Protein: CASSDDDGGDQPQHF.

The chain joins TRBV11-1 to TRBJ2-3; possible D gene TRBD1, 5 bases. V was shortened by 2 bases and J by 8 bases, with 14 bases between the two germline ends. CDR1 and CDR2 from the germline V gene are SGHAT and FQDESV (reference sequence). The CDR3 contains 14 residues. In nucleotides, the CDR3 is TGTGCCAGCAGCTTATCAAGGGGCCGAGGTACGCAGTATTTT. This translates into CASSLSRGRGTQYF.

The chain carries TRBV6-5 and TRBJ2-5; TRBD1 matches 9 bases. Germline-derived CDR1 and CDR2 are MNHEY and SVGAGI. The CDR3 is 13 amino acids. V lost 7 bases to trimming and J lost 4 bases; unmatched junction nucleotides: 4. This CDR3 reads CASIRQGGETQYF. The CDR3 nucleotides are TGTGCCAGCATCCGACAGGGGGGAGAGACCCAGTACTTC.

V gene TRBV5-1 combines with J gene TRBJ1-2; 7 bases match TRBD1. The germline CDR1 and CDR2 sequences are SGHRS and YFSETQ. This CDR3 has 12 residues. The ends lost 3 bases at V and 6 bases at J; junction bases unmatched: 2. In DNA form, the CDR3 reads TGCGCCAGCAGCTCCCAGGGGGATGGCTACACCTTC. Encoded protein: CASSSQGDGYTF.

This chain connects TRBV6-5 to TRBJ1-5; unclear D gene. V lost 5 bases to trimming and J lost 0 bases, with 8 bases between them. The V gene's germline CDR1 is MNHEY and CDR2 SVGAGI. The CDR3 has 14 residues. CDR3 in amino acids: CASSPRVSNQPQHF. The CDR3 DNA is TGTGCCAGCAGTCCCCGGGTTAGCAATCAGCCCCAGCATTTT.

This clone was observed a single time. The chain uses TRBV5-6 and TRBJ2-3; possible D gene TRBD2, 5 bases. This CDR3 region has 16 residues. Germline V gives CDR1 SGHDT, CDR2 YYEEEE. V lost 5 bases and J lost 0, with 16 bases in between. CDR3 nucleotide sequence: TGTGCCAGCAGTTCAGCGACTAACTCTAGCACAGATACGCAGTATTTT. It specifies CASSSATNSSTDTQYF.

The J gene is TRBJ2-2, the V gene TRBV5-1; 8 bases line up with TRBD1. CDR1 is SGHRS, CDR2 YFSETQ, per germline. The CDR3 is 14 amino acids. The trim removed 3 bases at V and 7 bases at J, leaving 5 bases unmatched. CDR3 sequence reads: CASSSGGGIGELFF. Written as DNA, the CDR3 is TGCGCCAGCAGCTCAGGGGGCGGAATCGGGGAGCTGTTTTTT. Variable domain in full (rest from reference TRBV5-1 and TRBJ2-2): KAGVTQTPRYLIKTRGQQVTLSCSPISGHRSVSWYQQTPGQGLQFLFEYFSETQRNKGNFPGRFSGRQFSNSRSEMNVSTLELGDSALYLCASSSGGGIGELFFGEGSRLTVL.

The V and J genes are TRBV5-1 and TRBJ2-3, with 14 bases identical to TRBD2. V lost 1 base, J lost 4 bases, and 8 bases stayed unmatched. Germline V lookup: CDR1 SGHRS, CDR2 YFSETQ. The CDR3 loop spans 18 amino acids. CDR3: CASSLLTSGGAGSDTQYF. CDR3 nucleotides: TGCGCCAGCAGCTTGCTGACTAGCGGGGGGGCCGGGTCAGATACGCAGTATTTT.